Listed here are 25 T cell receptor beta chains from one sample, sequenced in a study of cytomegalovirus exposure and HLA in healthy donors. In the PCR, 60 Vbeta and 13 Jbeta primers were used. Generated by immunoSEQ multiplex PCR, the TCRdb table keeps only in-frame clones and is missing some. The data show about 230,000 clones, around 80% seen once. The source material was PBMCs. The receptors originated from a boy younger than 18 in good health and CMV-seronegative.

J is TRBJ1-4 and V is TRBV6-1; no firm D call. The germline V gene encodes CDR1 MNHNS and CDR2 SASEGT. CDR3 length: 15 residues. Trimming cost V 5 bases and J 7 bases, with 17 bases left between them. The CDR3 region has the DNA TGTGCCAGCAGTCCCCTAGACGGGAGCCCTGAAAAACTGTTTTTT. Residues: CASSPLDGSPEKLFF.

This clone has only one observation. The chain is built from TRBV14 and TRBJ1-6; D remains ambiguous. Germline CDR1 reads SGHDN; CDR2 reads FVKESK. CDR3 size: 16 residues. Trimming removed 2 bases at V and 2 bases at J, with 10 bases between. In DNA form, the CDR3 reads TGTGCCAGCAGCCAAATCAGGTTCCCCTATAATTCACCCCTCCACTTT. Its translation is CASSQIRFPYNSPLHF.

The V call is TRBV30, the J call TRBJ2-5; 10 bases align to TRBD2. The CDR3 runs 14 residues. Germline V lookup: CDR1 GTSNPN, CDR2 SVGIG (reference sequence). The DNA for the CDR3 is TGTGGGGGGCGAACTAGCGGGGTAGGGGAGACCCAGTACTTC. Translated, it gives CGGRTSGVGETQYF.

This chain uses TRBV19 with TRBJ2-7; the match to TRBD2 covers 9 bases. Per the germline V gene, CDR1 is LNHDA and CDR2 is SQIVND (reference sequence). The CDR3 runs to 14 residues. After removal of 7 bases from V and 7 bases from J, the junction contained 11 bases not matched to a gene. CDR3 region: CASNVGGGVKEQYF. CDR3 in DNA: TGTGCCAGTAACGTCGGCGGGGGGGTGAAGGAGCAGTACTTC. Full variable domain (rest looked up from reference TRBV19 and TRBJ2-7): DGGITQSPKYLFRKEGQNVTLSCEQNLNHDAMYWYRQDPGQGLRLIYYSQIVNDFQKGDIAEGYSVSREKKESFPLTVTSAQKNPTAFYLCASNVGGGVKEQYFGPGTRLTVT.

This sequence joins TRBV5-1 and TRBJ1-1; perhaps TRBD1 as D (5 bases). Between the trimmed V and J ends, which lost 4 bases and 2 bases, there was a span of 21 bases. The CDR3 runs to 17 residues. Germline V gene lookup returns CDR1 SGHRS and CDR2 YFSETQ. The CDR3 sequence: CASSPSPLRGSNTEAFF. In DNA, the CDR3 is TGCGCCAGCAGCCCATCCCCCCTTCGGGGGAGTAACACTGAAGCTTTCTTT.

V gene TRBV27 combines with J gene TRBJ2-3; D may be TRBD1 (6 bases). Germline V CDR1 and CDR2: MNHEY, SMNVEV (reference sequence). Between the trimmed V and J ends, which lost 4 bases and 4 bases, there was a span of 15 bases. The CDR3 loop spans 15 amino acids. CDR3 bases: TGTGCCAGCAGTTACGACAGGTATCCCCCAGATACGCAGTATTTT. This translates into CASSYDRYPPDTQYF.

The rearrangement links TRBV11-2 to TRBJ2-5; possible D gene TRBD1, 5 bases. Deletions cut 1 base from V and 7 bases from J, with 16 bases between. This CDR3 is 15 amino acids long. The germline V gene encodes CDR1 SGHAT and CDR2 FQNNGV. This CDR3 reads CASSLGSIWQGTQYF. CDR3 bases: TGTGCCAGCAGCTTAGGTTCTATCTGGCAGGGGACCCAGTACTTC.

This clone was picked up a small number of times. The CDR3 loop reads CASMPGRGRWNTEAFF. For the CDR3, the DNA is TGTGCCAGCATGCCTGGCAGGGGCCGCTGGAACACTGAAGCTTTCTTT. This chain uses TRBV2 with TRBJ1-1; tentatively, D is TRBD1 (6 bases). In germline, CDR1 is SNHLY, CDR2 FYNNEI. This CDR3 region has 16 residues. Deletions cut 7 bases from V and 1 base from J, with 19 bases between.

V is TRBV6-5 and J is TRBJ2-2; 9 bases map to TRBD2. Germline V lookup: CDR1 MNHEY, CDR2 SVGAGI. Trimming removed 6 bases from V and 2 bases from J; junction bases left unmatched: 4. CDR3 size: 15 residues. The CDR3 region has the DNA TGTGCCAGCAGAGTTAGCGGGGGCAACACCGGGGAGCTGTTTTTT. Translating gives CASRVSGGNTGELFF.

The rearrangement joins TRBV7-6 to TRBJ2-1; TRBD2 might be the D (7 bases). This CDR3 is 16 amino acids long. V was cut by 7 bases and J by 1 base, with 17 bases left in between. The germline gives CDR1 SGHVS, CDR2 FNYEAQ. The CDR3: CASKGEGLGSYNEQFF. DNA for the CDR3: TGTGCCAGCAAGGGGGAGGGCCTGGGGTCCTACAATGAGCAGTTCTTC.

The chain is built from TRBV2 and TRBJ1-4; 8 bases align to TRBD1. Germline CDR1 SNHLY, CDR2 FYNNEI. V was clipped by 9 bases and J by 8 bases; unmatched bases: 5. There are 12 residues in the CDR3. For the CDR3, the DNA is TGTGCCAGGGGGACAGGAAGGGAAAAACTGTTTTTT. Its translation: CARGTGREKLFF.

The rearrangement uses TRBV6-1 and TRBJ1-1; D call uncertain. With 5 bases removed from V and 6 bases from J, the gap between germline ends came to 13 bases. Germline V gene lookup returns CDR1 MNHNS and CDR2 SASEGT. CDR3 length: 13 amino acids. The chain's CDR3 is CASSLSSVPEAFF. DNA for the CDR3: TGTGCCAGCAGTTTAAGTTCGGTTCCTGAAGCTTTCTTT.

The chain combines TRBV10-3 with TRBJ1-2, with a possible D match to TRBD1 (6 bases). Germline values: CDR1 ENHRY, CDR2 SYGVKD. There are 15 residues in the CDR3. The V end was cut by 6 bases, the J end by 7 bases, with 21 bases between. The chain's CDR3 is CAISSNRDTLGGYTF. For the CDR3, the DNA is TGTGCCATCAGCTCCAACAGGGATACTTTAGGTGGCTACACCTTC.

The rearrangement links TRBV6-5 to TRBJ1-2, with 9 nucleotides matching TRBD1. With 4 bases clipped from V and 5 bases from J, the junction kept 8 bases outside the gene matches. From germline, CDR1 is MNHEY and CDR2 SVGAGI. This CDR3 is 15 amino acids long. The CDR3: CASSLTGQGGYGYTF. DNA for the CDR3: TGTGCCAGCAGTTTAACGGGACAGGGAGGATATGGCTACACCTTC.

The sample holds one count of this clone. V usage is TRBV6-1 and J usage is TRBJ1-5, with 10 bases that match TRBD1. Losses at the gene ends were 4 bases for V and 4 bases for J; bases not matched to a gene: 4. The CDR3 contains 15 residues. Germline CDR1 MNHNS, CDR2 SASEGT. CDR3 DNA sequence: TGTGCCAGCAGTGGGACAGGGGGTCGGAATCAGCCCCAGCATTTT. This encodes CASSGTGGRNQPQHF.

The CDR3 loop reads CASSGPQSEQFF. The DNA of the CDR3 is TGTGCCAGCAGCGGGCCCCAGTCGGAGCAGTTCTTC. The rearrangement joins TRBV9 to TRBJ2-1, with D hard to call. Trimming shortened V by 3 bases and J by 10 bases, and 11 bases separated the two germline ends. Per germline, CDR1 SGDLS and CDR2 YYNGEE. The CDR3 loop spans 12 amino acids.

This clone was seen a few times. This chain joins TRBV11-2 and TRBJ1-1; D is unclear. The germline V and J ends were trimmed by 0 bases and 8 bases, with 7 bases remaining between them. Per the germline V gene, CDR1 is SGHAT and CDR2 is FQNNGV. This CDR3 has 12 amino acids. CDR3 bases: TGTGCCAGCAGCTTAGATTTACAGGAAGCTTTCTTT. Its protein is CASSLDLQEAFF.

The rearrangement joins TRBV27 to TRBJ1-2, with TRBD1 identical over 9 bases. There are 15 residues in the CDR3. The ends lost 6 bases at V and 8 bases at J; junction bases unmatched: 13. Germline V CDR1 and CDR2: MNHEY, SMNVEV (reference sequence). CDR3 in amino acids: CASRTLKQGAPGYTF. In DNA form, the CDR3 reads TGTGCCAGCAGGACATTAAAACAGGGGGCGCCGGGCTACACCTTC.

This chain connects TRBV6-6 to TRBJ2-1, with D possibly matching TRBD2 (6 bases). The germline V gene encodes CDR1 MNHNY and CDR2 SVGAGI (reference sequence). V was clipped by 8 bases and J by 7 bases, with 12 bases between them. This CDR3 spans 12 amino acids. CDR3 DNA sequence: TGTGCCAGCCTCTCGGGGGTGAATGAGCAGTTCTTC. The encoded protein is CASLSGVNEQFF.

The chain employs TRBV29-1 and TRBJ1-1; D not resolved. Trimming cost V 6 bases and J 8 bases, with 10 bases left between them. This CDR3 has 10 residues. Germline CDR1 is SQVTM and CDR2 is ANQGSEA. The CDR3 region has the DNA TGCAGCGTCGTCACCGGGGAAGCTTTCTTT. This gives the protein CSVVTGEAFF.

The J gene is TRBJ1-5, the V gene TRBV30, with 10 positions matching TRBD1. Germline trimming cut 4 bases from V and 0 bases from J; bases unmatched to any gene: 6. Germline-derived CDR1 and CDR2 are GTSNPN and SVGIG (reference sequence). The CDR3 length is 16 residues. This CDR3 reads CAWNGQGEYSNQPQHF. The CDR3 bases are TGTGCCTGGAACGGACAGGGGGAATATAGCAATCAGCCCCAGCATTTT. The whole variable domain, remainder taken from reference TRBV30 and TRBJ1-5, is SQTIHQWPATLVQPVGSPLSLECTVEGTSNPNLYWYRQAAGRGLQLLFYSVGIGQISSEVPQNLSASRPQDRQFILSSKKLLLSDSGFYLCAWNGQGEYSNQPQHFGDGTRLSIL.

The CDR3 reads CASSRTTVQETQYF. CDR3 nucleotide sequence: TGTGCCAGCAGCCGCACGACAGTTCAAGAGACCCAGTACTTC. The rearrangement links TRBV11-2 to TRBJ2-5, with D possibly being TRBD1 (5 bases). Germline assignment: CDR1 SGHAT and CDR2 FQNNGV. The V and J ends lost 5 bases and 2 bases respectively, with 12 bases between them. This CDR3 comprises 14 residues.

This clone was seen a few times. This chain connects TRBV14 to TRBJ2-1; D may be TRBD2 (5 bases). The CDR3 spans 11 residues. Germline values: CDR1 SGHDN, CDR2 FVKESK. Trimming took off 8 bases at V and 3 bases at J, with 5 bases between the two ends. The CDR3 bases are TGTGCCAGCGGGAGCTACAATGAGCAGTTCTTC. It codes for CASGSYNEQFF.

The CDR3 loop reads CASSPTPRTSAGTPTQYF. The CDR3 DNA is TGCGCCAGCAGCCCAACCCCCAGGACTAGCGCGGGTACTCCGACGCAGTATTTT. The chain combines TRBV5-1 with TRBJ2-3, with 9 bases identical to TRBD2. V shed 4 bases, J shed 9 bases, and the junction held 21 bases outside the gene matches. CDR1 SGHRS and CDR2 YFSETQ come from the germline V gene. This CDR3 is 18 amino acids long.

A few counts support this clone. This chain uses TRBV5-1 with TRBJ2-5, with a tentative D call TRBD2 (5 bases). This CDR3 has 11 amino acids. The germline CDR1 and CDR2 sequences are SGHRS and YFSETQ. Trimming shortened V by 4 bases and J by 5 bases, and 6 bases separated the two germline ends. The CDR3 reads CASSGGETQYF. The CDR3 nucleotides are TGCGCCAGCAGCGGAGGCGAGACCCAGTACTTC.